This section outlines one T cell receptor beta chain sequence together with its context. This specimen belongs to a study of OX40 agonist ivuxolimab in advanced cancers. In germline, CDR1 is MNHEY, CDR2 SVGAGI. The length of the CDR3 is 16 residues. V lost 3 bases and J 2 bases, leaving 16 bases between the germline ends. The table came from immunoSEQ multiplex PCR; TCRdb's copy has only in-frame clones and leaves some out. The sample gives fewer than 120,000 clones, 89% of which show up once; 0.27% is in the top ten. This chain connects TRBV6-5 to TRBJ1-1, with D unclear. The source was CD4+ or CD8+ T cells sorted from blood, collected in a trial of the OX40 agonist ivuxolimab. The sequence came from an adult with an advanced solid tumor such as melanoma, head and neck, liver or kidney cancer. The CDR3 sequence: CASSYHADYINTEAFF. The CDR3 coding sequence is TGTGCCAGCAGTTATCATGCTGACTACATAAACACTGAAGCTTTCTTT.